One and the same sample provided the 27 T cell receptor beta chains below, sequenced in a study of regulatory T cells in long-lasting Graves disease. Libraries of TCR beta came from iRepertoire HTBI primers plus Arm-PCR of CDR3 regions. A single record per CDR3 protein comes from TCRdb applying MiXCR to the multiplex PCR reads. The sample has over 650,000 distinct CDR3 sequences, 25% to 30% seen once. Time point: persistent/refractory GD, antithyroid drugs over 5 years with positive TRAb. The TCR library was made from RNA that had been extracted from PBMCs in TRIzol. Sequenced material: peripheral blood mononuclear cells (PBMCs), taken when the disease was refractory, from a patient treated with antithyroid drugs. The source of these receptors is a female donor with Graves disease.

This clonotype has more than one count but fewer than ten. The DNA for the CDR3 is TGTGCCAGTAGTATGACTAGCGGTCCCTACGAGCAGTACTTC. Amino acid sequence: CASSMTSGPYEQYF. This chain uses TRBV19 with TRBJ2-7; 9 nucleotides match TRBD2. This CDR3 contains 14 residues. The V and J ends lost 3 bases and 2 bases, in that order; junction bases with no gene match: 2. CDR1 is LNHDA, CDR2 SQIVND, per germline (reference sequence).

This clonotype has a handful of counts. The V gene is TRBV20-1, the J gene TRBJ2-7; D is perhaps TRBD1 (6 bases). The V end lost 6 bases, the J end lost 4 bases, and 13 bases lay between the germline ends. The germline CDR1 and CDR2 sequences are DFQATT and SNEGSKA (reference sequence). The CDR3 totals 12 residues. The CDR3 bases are TGCAGTGCCCCGTTGGACAGTTACGAGCAGTACTTC. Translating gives CSAPLDSYEQYF.

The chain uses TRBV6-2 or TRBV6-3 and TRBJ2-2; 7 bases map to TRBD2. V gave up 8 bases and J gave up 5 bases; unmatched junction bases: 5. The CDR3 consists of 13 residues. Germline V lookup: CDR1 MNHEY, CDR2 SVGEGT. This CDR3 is CASLSGGTGELFF. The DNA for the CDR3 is TGTGCCAGCTTATCCGGGGGGACCGGGGAGCTGTTTTTT.

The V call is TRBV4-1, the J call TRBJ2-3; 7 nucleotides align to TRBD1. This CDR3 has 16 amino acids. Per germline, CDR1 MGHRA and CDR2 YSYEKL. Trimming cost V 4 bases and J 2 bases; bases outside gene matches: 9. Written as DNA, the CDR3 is TGCGCCAGCAGCCCTATTGACAGGGAACTCACAGATACGCAGTATTTT. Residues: CASSPIDRELTDTQYF.

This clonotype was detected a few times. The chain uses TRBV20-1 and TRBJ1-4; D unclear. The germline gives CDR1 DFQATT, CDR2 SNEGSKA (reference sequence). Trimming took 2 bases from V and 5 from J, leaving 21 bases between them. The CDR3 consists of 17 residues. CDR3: CSARNFEASPLNEKLFF. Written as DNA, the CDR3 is TGCAGTGCTAGAAACTTCGAGGCCAGCCCTCTAAATGAAAAACTGTTTTTT.

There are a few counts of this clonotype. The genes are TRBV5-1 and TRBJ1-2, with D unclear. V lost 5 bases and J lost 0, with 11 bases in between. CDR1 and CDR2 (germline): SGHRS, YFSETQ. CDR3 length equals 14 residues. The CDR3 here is CASSKDWTNYGYTF. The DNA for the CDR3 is TGCGCCAGCAGTAAGGACTGGACTAACTATGGCTACACCTTC.

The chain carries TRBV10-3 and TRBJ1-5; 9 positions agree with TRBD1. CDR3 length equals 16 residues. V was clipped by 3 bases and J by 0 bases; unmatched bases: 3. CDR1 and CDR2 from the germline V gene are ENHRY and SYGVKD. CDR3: CAISDIQGASNQPQHF. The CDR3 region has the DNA TGTGCCATCAGTGACATACAGGGGGCTAGCAATCAGCCCCAGCATTTT.

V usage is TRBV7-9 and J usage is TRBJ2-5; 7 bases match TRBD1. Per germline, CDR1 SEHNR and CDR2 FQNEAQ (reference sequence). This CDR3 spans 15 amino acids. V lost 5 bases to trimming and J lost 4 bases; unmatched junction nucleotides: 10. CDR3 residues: CASSRPGQQGETQYF. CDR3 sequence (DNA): TGTGCCAGCAGCCGACCGGGACAGCAAGGAGAGACCCAGTACTTC.

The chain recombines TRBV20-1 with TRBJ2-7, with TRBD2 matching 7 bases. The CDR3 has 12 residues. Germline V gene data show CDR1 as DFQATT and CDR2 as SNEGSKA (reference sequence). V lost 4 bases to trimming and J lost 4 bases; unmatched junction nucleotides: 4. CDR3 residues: CSAILADYEQYF. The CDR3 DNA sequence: TGCAGTGCTATTCTAGCGGATTACGAGCAGTACTTC.

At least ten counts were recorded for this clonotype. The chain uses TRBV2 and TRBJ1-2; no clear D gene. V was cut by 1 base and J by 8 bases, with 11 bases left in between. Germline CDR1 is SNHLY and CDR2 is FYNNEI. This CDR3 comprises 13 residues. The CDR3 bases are TGTGCCAGCAGTGAAGACAGTTGGCGGGGCTACACCTTC. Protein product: CASSEDSWRGYTF.

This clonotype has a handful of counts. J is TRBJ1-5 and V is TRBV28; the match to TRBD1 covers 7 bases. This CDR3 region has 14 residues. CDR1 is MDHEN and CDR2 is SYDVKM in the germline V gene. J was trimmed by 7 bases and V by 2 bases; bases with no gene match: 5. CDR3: CASSLRGREQPQHF. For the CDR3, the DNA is TGTGCCAGCAGTTTAAGGGGGCGTGAGCAGCCCCAGCATTTT.

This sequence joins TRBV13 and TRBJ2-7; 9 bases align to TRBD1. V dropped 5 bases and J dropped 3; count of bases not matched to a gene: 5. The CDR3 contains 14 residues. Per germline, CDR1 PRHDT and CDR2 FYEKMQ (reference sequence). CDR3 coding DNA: TGTGCCAGCAGCACTGGGACAGGGAACTACGAGCAGTACTTC. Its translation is CASSTGTGNYEQYF.

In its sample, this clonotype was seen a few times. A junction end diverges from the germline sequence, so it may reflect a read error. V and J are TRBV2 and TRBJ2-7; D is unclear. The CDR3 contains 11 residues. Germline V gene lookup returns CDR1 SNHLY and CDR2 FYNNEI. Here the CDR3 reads CASSEMVETNF. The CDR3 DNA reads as TGTGCCAGCAGTGAAATGGTAGAAACGAACTTC.

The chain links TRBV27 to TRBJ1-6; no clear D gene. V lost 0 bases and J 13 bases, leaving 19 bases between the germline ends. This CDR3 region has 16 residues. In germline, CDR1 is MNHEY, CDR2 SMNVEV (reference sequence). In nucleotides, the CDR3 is TGTGCCAGCAGTTTATCCCCACGAACCCAATTGGGTCCCCTCCACTTT. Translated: CASSLSPRTQLGPLHF.

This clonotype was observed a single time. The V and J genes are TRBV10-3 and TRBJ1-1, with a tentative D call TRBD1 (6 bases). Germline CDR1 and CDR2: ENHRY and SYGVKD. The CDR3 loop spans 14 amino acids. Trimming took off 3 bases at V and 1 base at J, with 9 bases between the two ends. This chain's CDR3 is CAISDPGQNTEAFF. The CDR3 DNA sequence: TGTGCCATCAGTGACCCGGGACAGAACACTGAAGCTTTCTTT.

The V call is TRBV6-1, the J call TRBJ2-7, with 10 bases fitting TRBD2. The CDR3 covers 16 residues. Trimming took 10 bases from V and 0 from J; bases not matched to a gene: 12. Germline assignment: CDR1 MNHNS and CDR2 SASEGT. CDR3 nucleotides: TGTGCCACCTTGGGGAGCGGGAGGGAACTCTCCTACGAGCAGTACTTC. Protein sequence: CATLGSGRELSYEQYF.

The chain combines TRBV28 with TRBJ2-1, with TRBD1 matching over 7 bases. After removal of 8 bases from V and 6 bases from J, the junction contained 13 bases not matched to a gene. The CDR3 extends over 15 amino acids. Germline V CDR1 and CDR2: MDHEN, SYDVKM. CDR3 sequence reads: CASGQDRELGNEQFF. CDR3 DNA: TGTGCCAGCGGTCAAGACAGGGAACTGGGCAATGAGCAGTTCTTC.

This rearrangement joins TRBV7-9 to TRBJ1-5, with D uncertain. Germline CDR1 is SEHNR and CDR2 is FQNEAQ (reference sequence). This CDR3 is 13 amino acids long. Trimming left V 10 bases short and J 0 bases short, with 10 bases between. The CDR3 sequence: CAISDHSNQPQHF. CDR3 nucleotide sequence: TGTGCCATCTCGGACCATAGCAATCAGCCCCAGCATTTT.

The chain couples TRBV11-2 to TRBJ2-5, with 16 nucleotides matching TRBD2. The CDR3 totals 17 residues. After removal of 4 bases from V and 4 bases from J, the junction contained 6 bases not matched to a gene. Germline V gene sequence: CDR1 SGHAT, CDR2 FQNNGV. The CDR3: CASSSGTSGRAGETQYF. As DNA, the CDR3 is TGTGCCAGCAGCTCCGGGACTAGCGGGAGGGCCGGAGAGACCCAGTACTTC. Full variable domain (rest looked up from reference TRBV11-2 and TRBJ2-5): EAGVAQSPRYKIIEKRQSVAFWCNPISGHATLYWYQQILGQGPKLLIQFQNNGVVDDSQLPKDRFSAERLKGVDSTLKIQPAKLEDSAVYLCASSSGTSGRAGETQYFGPGTRLLVL.

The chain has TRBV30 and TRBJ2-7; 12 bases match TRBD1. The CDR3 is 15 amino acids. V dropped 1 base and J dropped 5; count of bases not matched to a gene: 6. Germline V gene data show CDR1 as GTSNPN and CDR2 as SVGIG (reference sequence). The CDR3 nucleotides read TGTGCCTGGAGTGCCCGGGACAGGGGGCTGGACGAGCAGTACTTC. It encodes CAWSARDRGLDEQYF.

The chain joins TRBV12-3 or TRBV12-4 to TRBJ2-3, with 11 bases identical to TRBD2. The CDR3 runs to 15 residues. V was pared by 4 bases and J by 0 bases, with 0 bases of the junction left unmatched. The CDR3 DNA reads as TGTGCCAGCAGTTGGACTAGCGGGAGCACAGATACGCAGTATTTT. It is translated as CASSWTSGSTDTQYF.

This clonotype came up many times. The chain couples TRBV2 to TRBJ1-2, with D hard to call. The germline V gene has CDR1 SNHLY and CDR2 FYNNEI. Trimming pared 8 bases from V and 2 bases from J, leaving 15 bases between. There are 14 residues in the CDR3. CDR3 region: CASLLGYANYGYTF. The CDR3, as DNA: TGTGCCAGCTTGTTGGGGTATGCGAACTATGGCTACACCTTC.

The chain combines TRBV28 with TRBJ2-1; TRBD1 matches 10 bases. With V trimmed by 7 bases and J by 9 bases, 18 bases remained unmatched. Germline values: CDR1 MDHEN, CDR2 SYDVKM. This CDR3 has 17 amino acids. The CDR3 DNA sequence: TGTGCCAGCATCACAAGCGGTGGACAGGGGGTGTTCGGTGAGCAGTTCTTC. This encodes CASITSGGQGVFGEQFF.

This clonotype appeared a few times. CDR3 in amino acids: CASSLRFTNPGTAYPYSNQPQHF. In DNA, the CDR3 is TGTGCCAGCAGTTTAAGGTTCACCAACCCCGGGACAGCCTATCCTTATAGCAATCAGCCCCAGCATTTT. The V and J genes are TRBV28 and TRBJ1-5; 7 bases agree with TRBD1. V trimming: 2 bases; J trimming: 0 bases; junction bases outside the gene matches: 25. The CDR3 has 23 amino acids. Germline V gene sequence: CDR1 MDHEN, CDR2 SYDVKM.

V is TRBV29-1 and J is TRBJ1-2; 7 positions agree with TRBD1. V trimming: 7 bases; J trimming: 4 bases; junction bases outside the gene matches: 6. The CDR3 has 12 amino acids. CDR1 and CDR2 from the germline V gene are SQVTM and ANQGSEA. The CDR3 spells CSARDRSYGYTF. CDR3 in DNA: TGCAGCGCCCGGGACAGATCCTATGGCTACACCTTC.

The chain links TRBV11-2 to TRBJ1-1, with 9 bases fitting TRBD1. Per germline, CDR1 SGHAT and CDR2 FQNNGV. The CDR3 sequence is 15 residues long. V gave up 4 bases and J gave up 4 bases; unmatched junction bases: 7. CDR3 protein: CASSSRTGESTEAFF. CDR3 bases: TGTGCCAGCAGCTCGCGGACAGGGGAAAGCACTGAAGCTTTCTTT. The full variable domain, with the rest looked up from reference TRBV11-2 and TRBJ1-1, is EAGVAQSPRYKIIEKRQSVAFWCNPISGHATLYWYQQILGQGPKLLIQFQNNGVVDDSQLPKDRFSAERLKGVDSTLKIQPAKLEDSAVYLCASSSRTGESTEAFFGQGTRLTVV.

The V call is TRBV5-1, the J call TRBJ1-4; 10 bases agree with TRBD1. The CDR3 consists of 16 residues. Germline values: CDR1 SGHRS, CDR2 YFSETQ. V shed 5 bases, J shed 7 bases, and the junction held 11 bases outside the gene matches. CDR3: CASRTGGEGSAEKLFF. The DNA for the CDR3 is TGCGCCAGCAGGACAGGGGGCGAAGGTTCTGCTGAAAAACTGTTTTTT.